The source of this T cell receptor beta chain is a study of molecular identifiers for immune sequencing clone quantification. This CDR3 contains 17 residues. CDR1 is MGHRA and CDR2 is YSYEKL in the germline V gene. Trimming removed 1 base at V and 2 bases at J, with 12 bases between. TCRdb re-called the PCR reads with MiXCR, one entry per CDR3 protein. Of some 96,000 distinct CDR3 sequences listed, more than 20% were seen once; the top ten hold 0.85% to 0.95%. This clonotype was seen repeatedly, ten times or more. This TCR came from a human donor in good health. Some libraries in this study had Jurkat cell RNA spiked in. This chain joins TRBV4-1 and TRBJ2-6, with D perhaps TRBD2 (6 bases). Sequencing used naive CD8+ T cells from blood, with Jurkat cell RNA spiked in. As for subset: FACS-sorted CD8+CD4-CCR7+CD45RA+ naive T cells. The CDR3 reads CASSQAATGAGANVLTF. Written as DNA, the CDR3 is TGCGCCAGCAGCCAAGCGGCCACGGGGGCTGGGGCCAACGTCCTGACTTTC.